This is a list of T cell receptor beta chains from one sample in a study of blood T cell repertoires in COVID-19. Produced via immunoSEQ multiplex PCR; TCRdb's table is partial and in-frame only. The sample lists roughly 300,000 clones; nearly 90% were seen once. Sequences were obtained from peripheral blood. These receptors all stem from a young woman with COVID-19, enrolled during active disease. CDR3s include the opening cysteine and the closing phenylalanine or tryptophan. D genes are given only for firm matches. Rows may omit the clone size; those that give it use once, few, many or a size class.

TRBJ1-1	once	.	TRBV19	TGTGCCAGTACCTCAAAACGGGGGGGGAAGAACACTGAAGCTTTCTTT	CASTSKRGGKNTEAFF
TRBJ2-6	once	.	TRBV25-1	TGTGCCAGCAGTCACGGAGGAGCTGTCCTGACTTTC	CASSHGGAVLTF
TRBJ1-6	.	TRBD1	TRBV7-3	TGTGCCAGCAGCTTACAATCAGGGGGAGGTCGCGTGTCACCCCTCCACTTT	CASSLQSGGGRVSPLHF
TRBJ2-1	.	.	TRBV2	TGTGCCAGCAGCGCGGCCCCCTACAATGAGCAGTTCTTC	CASSAAPYNEQFF
TRBJ1-5	.	TRBD1	TRBV6-5	TGTGCCAGCAGCTACCAACAGGGGAGTCAGCCCCAGCATTTT	CASSYQQGSQPQHF
TRBJ2-3	.	TRBD2	TRBV19	TGTGCCAGTAAGCCTAGCGGGAGCACAGATACGCAGTATTTT	CASKPSGSTDTQYF
TRBJ2-7	.	.	TRBV11-2	TGTGCCAGCAGCTTAGATGTTCTCTCCTACGAGCAGTACTTC	CASSLDVLSYEQYF
TRBJ2-3	.	.	TRBV10-3	TGTGCCATCTCGGGACTCGGGGTAGGCACAGATACGCAGTATTTT	CAISGLGVGTDTQYF
TRBJ1-3	once	.	TRBV4-1	TGCGCCAGCAGCCAAGGGACAGCGTACTCTGGAAACACCATATATTTT	CASSQGTAYSGNTIYF
TRBJ1-2	.	.	TRBV29-1	TGCAGCGTCGACAGTTCTCGGGGCTACACCTTC	CSVDSSRGYTF
TRBJ1-1	.	.	TRBV28	TGTGCCAGCAGAAATGGGGGGGGCGGTGAAGCTTTCTTT	CASRNGGGGEAFF
TRBJ1-3	.	.	TRBV6-1	TGTGCCAGCAGTGAAGTGACGCCAGCGGACACCATATATTTT	CASSEVTPADTIYF
TRBJ2-2	.	TRBD2	TRBV7-6	TGTGCCAGCAGCTTCTGGACTAGCGGGGGCACCGGGGAGCTGTTTTTT	CASSFWTSGGTGELFF
TRBJ1-1	.	TRBD1	TRBV7-8	TGTGCCAGCAGCTTAATGGTGACAGGGGACACTGAAGCTTTCTTT	CASSLMVTGDTEAFF
TRBJ1-2	.	.	TRBV2	TGTGCCAGCAGTGAAGGGGCAGAACCTAACTATGGCTACACCTTC	CASSEGAEPNYGYTF
TRBJ2-5	.	.	TRBV19	TGTGCCAGTAGTATCGGCTACCCGGGGACCCAGTACTTC	CASSIGYPGTQYF
TRBJ1-5	.	.	TRBV27	TGTGCCAGCAGGGACCAGACCGGGGGCAATCAGCCCCAGCATTTT	CASRDQTGGNQPQHF
TRBJ1-5	.	TRBD1	TRBV6-2/TRBV6-3	TGTGCCAGCAGTTACTCTACGGGACAGGGGGCGCGTAGGCAGCCCCAGCATTTT	CASSYSTGQGARRQPQHF
TRBJ2-3	.	TRBD2	TRBV4-1	TGCGCCAGCAGCCAGCCAAGCGGGGGGGCGCGAAATACGCAGTATTTT	CASSQPSGGARNTQYF
TRBJ1-5	.	.	TRBV21-1	TGTGCCAGCAGCAAGGAGGCGACAGGGACCACGGGGGCCCAGCATTTT	CASSKEATGTTGAQHF
TRBJ1-2	.	TRBD1	TRBV28	TGTGCCAGCAGTTTCACGGGACAGGGTAATATGGGCTACACCTTC	CASSFTGQGNMGYTF
TRBJ2-3	.	.	TRBV7-7	TGTGCCAGCAGCTTAGCGGAGGCAGATACGCAGTATTTT	CASSLAEADTQYF
TRBJ1-4	few	TRBD1	TRBV4-1	TGCGCCAGCAGCCAAGCGGACAGGGGATTCCCAAAACTGTTTTTT	CASSQADRGFPKLFF
TRBJ1-4	.	.	TRBV5-6	TGTGCCAGCAGCGGCAACAGGGAGTCTAATGAAAAACTGTTTTTT	CASSGNRESNEKLFF
TRBJ2-1	.	.	TRBV5-8	TGTGCCAGCAGCAGGGACGGGACTTACAATGAGCAGTTCTTC	CASSRDGTYNEQFF
TRBJ1-1	few	.	TRBV7-2	TGTGCCAGCAGCTTAAATCGGGGACTTGAAGCTTTCTTT	CASSLNRGLEAFF
TRBJ2-7	.	TRBD1	TRBV12-3/TRBV12-4	TGTGCCAGCACCGACACAGGGGGCTACGAGCAGTACTTC	CASTDTGGYEQYF